A selection of T cell receptor beta chains follows, all from one sample in a study of T cell changes during pregnancy in multiple sclerosis. Data came from immunoSEQ multiplex PCR; TCRdb stores just in-frame clones and leaves some out. The table shows about 72,000 clones, with about nine tenths occurring only once. The source was peripheral blood, collected in the third trimester of pregnancy. The receptors shown here come from a female donor in good health, enrolled as a control in a pregnancy study. Both conserved end residues are part of each CDR3. The D gene is left open where the match is weak. Clone size is shown for a subset of rows, as once, few, many or a class of expanded clone.

abundance	v_gene	j_gene	d_gene	CDR3nt	CDR3aa
NA	TRBV5-1	TRBJ2-6	NA	TGCGCCAGCAGCTTGGATGCGCTAGGTTCTGGGGCCAACGTCCTGACTTTC	CASSLDALGSGANVLTF
NA	TRBV7-9	TRBJ2-5	NA	TGTGCCAGCAGCTTAGTACGGGACTACCAAGAGACCCAGTACTTC	CASSLVRDYQETQYF
NA	TRBV7-2	TRBJ2-6	TRBD2	TGTGCCAGCAGCTCGAGAGCGGGAGGAAGCTCTGGGGCCAACGTCCTGACTTTC	CASSSRAGGSSGANVLTF
NA	TRBV7-8	TRBJ2-3	NA	TGTGCCAGCAGCTTGATAGCGTCTCGCACAGATACGCAGTATTTT	CASSLIASRTDTQYF
NA	TRBV7-6	TRBJ1-1	NA	TGTGCCAGCAGCTTTAGCGACCGGACCGGGTCTGAAGCTTTCTTT	CASSFSDRTGSEAFF
NA	TRBV6-1	TRBJ1-2	NA	TGTGCCAGCAGTGAAGCGCAGGGGTTAGGCTACACCTTC	CASSEAQGLGYTF
NA	TRBV6-5	TRBJ1-5	NA	TGTGCCAGCAGTACCCCGCGGGGGCCCCAGCATTTT	CASSTPRGPQHF
NA	TRBV2	TRBJ2-7	TRBD1	TGTGCCAGCAGACACGAGACAGGGCCCACCTACGAGCAGTACTTC	CASRHETGPTYEQYF
NA	TRBV7-2	TRBJ1-1	NA	TGTGCCAGCAGCCCCCGGGTGGTGTACACTGAAGCTTTCTTT	CASSPRVVYTEAFF
NA	TRBV23-1	TRBJ1-2	NA	TGCGCCAGCATCGACGGGAATGGCTACACCTTC	CASIDGNGYTF
NA	TRBV5-1	TRBJ2-2	NA	TGCGCCAGCAGTTCGGACACCACAACGGCCGGGGAGCTGTTTTTT	CASSSDTTTAGELFF
NA	TRBV9	TRBJ1-4	TRBD1	TGTGCCAGCAGCGTAGAGGGGGCGTCGGGTGAAAAACTGTTTTTT	CASSVEGASGEKLFF
NA	TRBV7-2	TRBJ1-1	NA	TGTGCCAGCAGCTTAGCAGGGAAGGGGACTGAAGCTTTCTTT	CASSLAGKGTEAFF
NA	TRBV27	TRBJ2-2	NA	TGTGCCAGCAGTTTATTGGGGAGAATCCTACCCGGGGAGCTGTTTTTT	CASSLLGRILPGELFF
NA	TRBV6-6	TRBJ1-2	NA	TGTGCCAGCAGACCCGACGGGACTAACTATGGCTACACCTTC	CASRPDGTNYGYTF
NA	TRBV30	TRBJ2-7	TRBD2	TGTGCCTGGACGCCAGCGGGAGAACAGGACGAGCAGTACTTC	CAWTPAGEQDEQYF
few	TRBV6-5	TRBJ1-1	NA	TGTGCCAGCAGTTACTCGAAGGCAGGGGAGTTCGCTTTCTTT	CASSYSKAGEFAFF
NA	TRBV2	TRBJ1-1	TRBD1	TGTGCCATCAAAAAGACAGGGAAGACTGAAGCTTTCTTT	CAIKKTGKTEAFF
once	TRBV9	TRBJ2-3	TRBD2	TGTGCCAGCAGCGTAGGGGGACTAAGGACAGATACGCAGTATTTT	CASSVGGLRTDTQYF
NA	TRBV30	TRBJ1-1	NA	TGTGCCTGGAGTGTTCCGGGAAACACTGAAGCTTTCTTT	CAWSVPGNTEAFF
NA	TRBV6-1	TRBJ1-5	TRBD1	TGTGCCAGCAGTGAAGCCGGGACAGGTTATAGCAATCAGCCCCAGCATTTT	CASSEAGTGYSNQPQHF
NA	TRBV9	TRBJ2-1	NA	TGTGCCAGCAGCCTGACTAGTTTAATGTACAATGAGCAGTTCTTC	CASSLTSLMYNEQFF
once	TRBV2	TRBJ1-1	NA	TGTGCCAGCAGGCGGGACCCCAGCGGGGCTTTCTTT	CASRRDPSGAFF
NA	TRBV4-1	TRBJ2-1	TRBD1	TGCGCCAGCAGCCAAGATAGCCAGGGGGCCCAGTACAATGAGCAGTTCTTC	CASSQDSQGAQYNEQFF
once	TRBV2	TRBJ2-5	TRBD2	TGTGCCAGCGGACCGGGACTAGGGGCGGAGACCCAGTACTTC	CASGPGLGAETQYF
NA	TRBV7-2	TRBJ2-5	TRBD2	TGTGCCAGCAGCTTAGGGGGCGGGGGAGAGACCCAGTACTTC	CASSLGGGGETQYF
NA	TRBV6-6	TRBJ1-1	NA	TGTGCCAGCAGTTACTCCGCGGGGACGAACACTGAAGCTTTCTTT	CASSYSAGTNTEAFF
NA	TRBV30	TRBJ2-7	TRBD1	TGTGCCTGGGAATACCCGGGACAGAGCTCCTACGAGCAGTACTTC	CAWEYPGQSSYEQYF
once	TRBV27	TRBJ2-2	NA	TGTGCCAGCAGTTTCTCCGGGAGAGTAAACACCGGGGAGCTGTTTTTT	CASSFSGRVNTGELFF
NA	TRBV5-5	TRBJ2-7	NA	TGTGCCAGCAGCTTGGAAGCAGGGGTTTTCTACGAGCAGTACTTC	CASSLEAGVFYEQYF
NA	TRBV5-1	TRBJ2-1	TRBD1	TGCGCCAGCAGCATCGGACAGGGGTCCTACAATGAGCAGTTCTTC	CASSIGQGSYNEQFF
NA	TRBV15	TRBJ1-2	NA	TGTGCCACCAGCACCCGTCGACTGTATGGCTACACCTTC	CATSTRRLYGYTF
NA	TRBV15	TRBJ2-7	TRBD1	TGTGCCACCAGCAGTCCGGGACAGGGCTCCTACGAGCAGTACTTC	CATSSPGQGSYEQYF
NA	TRBV27	TRBJ2-4	TRBD2	TGTGCCAGCAGTACGTGGACTAGCGGGAGTTCAGACATTCAGTACTTC	CASSTWTSGSSDIQYF
NA	TRBV5-1	TRBJ2-5	NA	TGCGCCAGCAGCTTCTCAGGGGAAGAGACCCAGTACTTC	CASSFSGEETQYF
NA	TRBV10-3	TRBJ2-7	NA	TGTGCCATCAGTGACCGGACACAGGACGAGCAGTACTTC	CAISDRTQDEQYF
once	TRBV5-4	TRBJ1-1	NA	TGTGCCAGCAGAACGGGGGAGGGCACTGAAGCTTTCTTT	CASRTGEGTEAFF
NA	TRBV4-1	TRBJ2-7	NA	TGCGCCAGCAGCCAAGACGCGAGGGGGACCTACTACGAGCAGTACTTC	CASSQDARGTYYEQYF
NA	TRBV15	TRBJ2-2	TRBD2	TGTGCCACCAGCAGAGATAGACTAGCGGGAAACACCGGGGAGCTGTTTTTT	CATSRDRLAGNTGELFF
NA	TRBV12-5	TRBJ1-1	NA	TGTGCTAGTGGTAGCGGACAGACCACTGAAGCTTTCTTT	CASGSGQTTEAFF
NA	TRBV30	TRBJ2-7	NA	TGTGCCTGGAGTGTGACAAGAGCCTACGAGCAGTACTTC	CAWSVTRAYEQYF